A selection of T cell receptor beta chains follows, all from one sample in a study of cytomegalovirus exposure and HLA in healthy donors. Generated by immunoSEQ multiplex PCR, the TCRdb table keeps only in-frame clones and is missing some. The table shows tens of thousands of clones, with roughly 75% occurring only once. What was sequenced was PBMCs. The receptors here all came from a woman between 40 and 50 years old in good health and CMV-seronegative. The CDR3 runs from the conserved cysteine through the conserved F or W. Each record gives: J gene, D gene, V gene, clone size, CDR3 DNA, CDR3 protein. A D gene is named only where the DNA matches it firmly. Expanded clones get a size class; other rows say once, few or many, or leave the size out.

TRBJ2-7 | TRBD1 | TRBV10-3 | - | TGTGCCATCAGTCCTAGGACAGGGGATTACGAGCAGTACTTC | CAISPRTGDYEQYF
TRBJ2-7 | - | TRBV30 | - | TGTGCCTGGGTGAGCGGCGCCTACGAGCAGTACTTC | CAWVSGAYEQYF
TRBJ1-1 | - | TRBV11-2 | - | TGTGCCAGCAGCTTATGGGAACAGGGAAATGGGAACACTGAAGCTTTCTTT | CASSLWEQGNGNTEAFF
TRBJ1-3 | - | TRBV7-9 | - | TGTGCCAGCAGCTTACTGCGGTCCTCTGGAAACACCATATATTTT | CASSLLRSSGNTIYF
TRBJ2-2 | - | TRBV7-6 | - | TGTGCCAGCAGCTTACGCGGTTCCACCGGGGAGCTGTTTTTT | CASSLRGSTGELFF
TRBJ1-1 | - | TRBV7-8 | - | TGTGCCAGCAGCTTAGCGCGATTTTGGCGCGGGGGGGCCACTGAAGCTTTCTTT | CASSLARFWRGGATEAFF
TRBJ1-3 | - | TRBV9 | - | TGTGCCAGCAGCGTAGTTCCTGGGGCTGGAAACGCCATATATTTT | CASSVVPGAGNAIYF
TRBJ1-2 | - | TRBV6-5 | - | TGTGCCAGCAGTCAGAAGAACTATGGCTACACCTTC | CASSQKNYGYTF
TRBJ1-4 | - | TRBV11-2 | once | TGTGCCAGCAGCTTATCGCCACGCTACGGGGAACTGTTTTTT | CASSLSPRYGELFF
TRBJ2-2 | TRBD2 | TRBV5-6 | - | TGTGCCAGCAGCCCGGGGGGACTTACCGGGGAGCTGTTTTTT | CASSPGGLTGELFF
TRBJ2-7 | - | TRBV25-1 | - | TGTGCCAGCAGTGGCGGAGGTTACGAGCAGTACTTC | CASSGGGYEQYF
TRBJ2-2 | TRBD2 | TRBV28 | few | TGTGCCAGCAGAGGACCCCGGGCTAGCGGTGGCGGGGAGCTGTTTTTT | CASRGPRASGGGELFF
TRBJ2-5 | TRBD1 | TRBV9 | - | TGTGCCAGCAGCAGACAGGGCGTTGGAGAGACCCAGTACTTC | CASSRQGVGETQYF
TRBJ2-3 | - | TRBV5-1 | - | TGCGCCAGCAGCTTGGCTACCGGGGAATTGGATACGCAGTATTTT | CASSLATGELDTQYF
TRBJ2-1 | - | TRBV29-1 | - | TGCAGCGTTGAGGACACCGACCCCTACAATGAGCAGTTCTTC | CSVEDTDPYNEQFF
TRBJ1-5 | TRBD1 | TRBV5-3 | - | TGTGCCAGAAGCTTTCCGGGACAGGGGCGACAGCCCCAGCATTTT | CARSFPGQGRQPQHF